Below are 16 T cell receptor beta chains sequenced from a single sample in a study of lymphopenia after photon versus proton radiotherapy. Only in-frame clones appear in the TCRdb table, and some are missing; sequencing was by immunoSEQ multiplex PCR. The table shows 50,000 or so clones, with 92% occurring only once. The sample consisted of peripheral blood, taken from a patient treated with photon-based radiotherapy. The receptor source for this set is a woman aged 40 to 50 with cholangiocarcinoma.

This clone was seen once. The rearrangement uses TRBV18 and TRBJ2-4, with a tentative D call TRBD1 (6 bases). This CDR3 has 15 amino acids. Germline CDR1 and CDR2: KGHSH and LQKENI. V was pared by 3 bases and J by 3 bases, with 12 bases between. The CDR3 nucleotides are TGTGCCAGCTCACCCAGGGGTTCGGTCAAAAACATTCAGTACTTC. It codes for CASSPRGSVKNIQYF.

The gene calls are TRBV5-1 and TRBJ1-1; 8 nucleotides line up with TRBD1. CDR1 is SGHRS and CDR2 is YFSETQ in the germline V gene. There are 15 residues in the CDR3. Trimming at V came to 1 base and at J to 1 base, leaving 3 bases not matched to a gene. The CDR3 nucleotides are TGCGCCAGCAGCTTGATTGGACAGGGGAACACTGAAGCTTTCTTT. It encodes CASSLIGQGNTEAFF.

The chain couples TRBV29-1 to TRBJ1-1; TRBD1 matches 8 bases. Looked up from germline, CDR1 is SQVTM and CDR2 is ANQGSEA. V dropped 7 bases and J dropped 1; count of bases not matched to a gene: 8. CDR3 length: 14 amino acids. CDR3 amino acids: CSALTGVANTEAFF. CDR3 DNA: TGCAGCGCCCTGACAGGGGTGGCGAACACTGAAGCTTTCTTT.

The chain employs TRBV19 and TRBJ1-5, with D possibly TRBD1 on 5 matching bases. The V end was cut by 5 bases, the J end by 0 bases, with 11 bases between. This CDR3 spans 15 amino acids. From germline, CDR1 is LNHDA and CDR2 SQIVND (reference sequence). The CDR3 region is CASSRDSNSNQPQHF. For the CDR3, the DNA is TGTGCCAGTAGTCGGGACTCAAATAGCAATCAGCCCCAGCATTTT.

V is TRBV6-5 and J is TRBJ1-2, with a tentative D call TRBD1 (6 bases). CDR1 is MNHEY, CDR2 SVGAGI, per germline. V lost 2 bases and J 6 bases, leaving 19 bases between the germline ends. The CDR3 loop spans 16 amino acids. CDR3: CASSYLIFGQSHGYTF. DNA of the CDR3: TGTGCCAGCAGTTACCTGATTTTCGGACAGTCCCATGGCTACACCTTC.

This clone was counted a single time. This sequence joins TRBV11-2 and TRBJ1-1, with 10 bases aligning to TRBD1. Trimming removed 4 bases from V and 7 bases from J; junction bases left unmatched: 6. Germline V gene data show CDR1 as SGHAT and CDR2 as FQNNGV. This CDR3 is built from 14 residues. CDR3 sequence: CASSYRDRGSEAFF. Here the CDR3 DNA reads TGTGCCAGCAGCTACCGGGACAGGGGCAGTGAAGCTTTCTTT.

The J gene is TRBJ1-2, the V gene TRBV27, with D unresolved. The CDR3 sequence is 14 residues long. Germline V gene sequence: CDR1 MNHEY, CDR2 SMNVEV (reference sequence). Trimming shortened V by 0 bases and J by 4 bases, and 9 bases separated the two germline ends. DNA for the CDR3: TGTGCCAGCAGTTTATCGAGGTACAGCTATGGCTACACCTTC. Its translation is CASSLSRYSYGYTF.

The gene calls are TRBV7-9 and TRBJ1-1, with D possibly matching TRBD1 (5 bases). CDR1 and CDR2 (germline): SEHNR, FQNEAQ (reference sequence). This CDR3 has 15 residues. Between the trimmed V and J ends, which lost 5 bases and 3 bases, there was a span of 16 bases. CDR3 bases: TGTGCCAGCAGCCCCATCGGGGCAATGGACACTGAAGCTTTCTTT. It codes for CASSPIGAMDTEAFF. Combining the CDR3 with reference TRBV7-9 and TRBJ1-1 gives the whole variable domain DTGVSQNPRHKITKRGQNVTFRCDPISEHNRLYWYRQTLGQGPEFLTYFQNEAQLEKSRLLSDRFSAERPKGSFSTLEIQRTEQGDSAMYLCASSPIGAMDTEAFFGQGTRLTVV.

The chain is built from TRBV29-1 and TRBJ2-1, with D possibly called TRBD1 or TRBD2 (5 bases each). Germline assignment: CDR1 SQVTM and CDR2 ANQGSEA. V was cut by 5 bases and J by 9 bases, with 11 bases left in between. The CDR3 runs 11 residues. CDR3 residues: CSVLEGTEQFF. The CDR3 DNA sequence: TGCAGCGTTCTAGAAGGGACTGAGCAGTTCTTC.

The V and J genes are TRBV10-3 and TRBJ1-1, with D possibly TRBD1 on 6 matching bases. Trimming left V 5 bases short and J 1 base short, with 14 bases between. Germline loops: CDR1 ENHRY, CDR2 SYGVKD. The CDR3 covers 15 residues. The CDR3 nucleotides read TGTGCCATCAGTATTGAGAAGGGGGGGAACACTGAAGCTTTCTTT. It is translated as CAISIEKGGNTEAFF.

The V gene is TRBV11-2, the J gene TRBJ2-2; tentative D call: TRBD2 (6 bases). Trimming shortened V by 5 bases and J by 0 bases, and 19 bases separated the two germline ends. CDR3 size: 18 residues. Germline lookup yields CDR1 SGHAT and CDR2 FQNNGV. The CDR3 is CASSPPVGEVANTGELFF. CDR3 DNA: TGTGCCAGCAGCCCTCCGGTTGGGGAGGTGGCGAACACCGGGGAGCTGTTTTTT.

DNA of the CDR3: TGTGCCAGCAGCGACAACTACGAGCAGTACTTC. Encoded protein: CASSDNYEQYF. This chain joins TRBV7-2 and TRBJ2-7; D is unclear. V was clipped by 5 bases and J by 3 bases, with 5 bases between them. CDR1 SGHTA and CDR2 FQGNSA come from the germline V gene. This CDR3 region has 11 residues.

The V and J genes are TRBV14 and TRBJ1-2; D possibly corresponds to TRBD1 (5 bases). The V end was cut by 4 bases, the J end by 1 base, with 28 bases between. The germline CDR1 and CDR2 sequences are SGHDN and FVKESK. The CDR3 consists of 20 residues. CDR3 DNA: TGTGCCAGCAGCCCCCTAGGGACGTCCGTCGGGGGAAAGGATAACTATGGCTACACCTTC. Translation gives CASSPLGTSVGGKDNYGYTF.

The chain employs TRBV19 and TRBJ1-2; 10 bases line up with TRBD1. This CDR3 comprises 20 residues. CDR1 is LNHDA and CDR2 is SQIVND in the germline V gene (reference sequence). The J segment lost 3 bases and the V segment lost 4 bases, leaving 20 bases of the junction unmatched. CDR3 sequence reads: CASSTKPSGQGTISDYGYTF. In nucleotides, the CDR3 is TGTGCCAGTAGTACCAAACCCTCGGGACAGGGGACGATATCTGACTATGGCTACACCTTC.

The CDR3 sequence is CASSLETSRAYNSPLHF. In DNA, the CDR3 is TGTGCCAGCAGTTTGGAGACCTCGAGGGCCTATAATTCACCCCTCCACTTT. The J gene is TRBJ1-6, the V gene TRBV28; D gene unclear. Germline CDR1 reads MDHEN; CDR2 reads SYDVKM. With 3 bases removed from V and 2 bases from J, the gap between germline ends came to 14 bases. The CDR3 contains 17 residues.

This clone was recorded once. The chain has TRBV7-9 and TRBJ1-4; D ambiguous. Per germline, CDR1 SEHNR and CDR2 FQNEAQ (reference sequence). Deletions cut 4 bases from V and 5 bases from J, with 11 bases between. The CDR3 runs to 14 residues. CDR3 sequence (DNA): TGTGCCAGCAGCTCCCCCTCGCAGAATGAAAAACTGTTTTTT. Translated, it gives CASSSPSQNEKLFF. The full variable domain, its missing parts supplied by reference TRBV7-9 and TRBJ1-4, is DTGVSQNPRHKITKRGQNVTFRCDPISEHNRLYWYRQTLGQGPEFLTYFQNEAQLEKSRLLSDRFSAERPKGSFSTLEIQRTEQGDSAMYLCASSSPSQNEKLFFGSGTQLSVL.